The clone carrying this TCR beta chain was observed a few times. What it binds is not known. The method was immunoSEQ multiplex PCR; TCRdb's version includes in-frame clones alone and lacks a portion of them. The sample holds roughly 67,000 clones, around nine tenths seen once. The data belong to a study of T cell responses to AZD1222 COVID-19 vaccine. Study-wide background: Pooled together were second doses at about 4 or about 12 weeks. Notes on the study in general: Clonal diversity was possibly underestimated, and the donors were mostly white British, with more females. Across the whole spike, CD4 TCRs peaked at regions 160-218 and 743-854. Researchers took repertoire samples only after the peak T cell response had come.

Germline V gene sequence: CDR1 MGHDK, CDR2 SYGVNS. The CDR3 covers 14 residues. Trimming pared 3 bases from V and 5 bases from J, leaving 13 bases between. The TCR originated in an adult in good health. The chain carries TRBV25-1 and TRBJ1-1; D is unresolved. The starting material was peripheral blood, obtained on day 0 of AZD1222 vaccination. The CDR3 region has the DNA TGTGCCAGCAGTGAGTACCCCGGCAGGACTGAAGCTTTCTTT. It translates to CASSEYPGRTEAFF.